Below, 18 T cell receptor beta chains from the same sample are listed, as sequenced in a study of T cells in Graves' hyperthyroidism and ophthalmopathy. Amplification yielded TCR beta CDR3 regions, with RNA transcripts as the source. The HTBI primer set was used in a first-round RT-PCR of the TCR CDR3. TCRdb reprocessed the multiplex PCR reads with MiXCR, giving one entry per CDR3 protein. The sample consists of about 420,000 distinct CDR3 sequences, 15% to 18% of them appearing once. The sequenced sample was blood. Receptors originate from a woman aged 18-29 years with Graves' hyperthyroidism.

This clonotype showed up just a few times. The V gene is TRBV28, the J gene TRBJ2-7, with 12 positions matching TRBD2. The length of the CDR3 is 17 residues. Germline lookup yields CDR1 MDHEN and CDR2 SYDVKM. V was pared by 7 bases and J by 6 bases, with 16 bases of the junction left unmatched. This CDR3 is CASTRLAGDIVISEQYF. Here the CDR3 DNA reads TGTGCCAGCACGAGACTAGCGGGAGACATTGTGATTTCCGAGCAGTACTTC.

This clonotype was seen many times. In DNA, the CDR3 is TGCAGTGCGGGTAACTATGGCTACACCTTC. Its protein is CSAGNYGYTF. The chain links TRBV20-1 to TRBJ1-2; D ambiguous. CDR3 length: 10 residues. Trimming removed 6 bases from V and 1 base from J, with 3 bases in between. Germline V gene sequence: CDR1 DFQATT, CDR2 SNEGSKA (reference sequence).

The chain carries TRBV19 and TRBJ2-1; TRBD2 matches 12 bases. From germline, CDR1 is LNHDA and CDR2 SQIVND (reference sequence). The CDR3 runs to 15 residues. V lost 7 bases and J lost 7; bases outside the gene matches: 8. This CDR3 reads CASTARLAGENEQFF. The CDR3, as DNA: TGTGCCAGTACCGCTAGACTAGCGGGAGAGAATGAGCAGTTCTTC.

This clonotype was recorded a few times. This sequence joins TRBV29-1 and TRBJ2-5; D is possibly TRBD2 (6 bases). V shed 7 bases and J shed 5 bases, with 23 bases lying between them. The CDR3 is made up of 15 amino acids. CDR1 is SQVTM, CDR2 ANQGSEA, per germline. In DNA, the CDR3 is TGCAGCGGCCTGGGAGGACTCCGAGGTATGGAGACCCAGTACTTC. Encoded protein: CSGLGGLRGMETQYF.

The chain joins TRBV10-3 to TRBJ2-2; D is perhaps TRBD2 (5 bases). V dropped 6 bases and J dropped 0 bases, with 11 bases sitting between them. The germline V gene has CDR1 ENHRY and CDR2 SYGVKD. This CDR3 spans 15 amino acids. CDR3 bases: TGTGCCATCAGCAGGAGCGGAGCGAACACCGGGGAGCTGTTTTTT. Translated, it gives CAISRSGANTGELFF.

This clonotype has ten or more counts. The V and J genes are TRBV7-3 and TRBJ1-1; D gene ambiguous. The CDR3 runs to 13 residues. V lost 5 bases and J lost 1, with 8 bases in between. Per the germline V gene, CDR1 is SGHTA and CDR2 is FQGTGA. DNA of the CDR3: TGTGCCAGCAGCCCTGTCCCGAACACTGAAGCTTTCTTT. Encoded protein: CASSPVPNTEAFF.

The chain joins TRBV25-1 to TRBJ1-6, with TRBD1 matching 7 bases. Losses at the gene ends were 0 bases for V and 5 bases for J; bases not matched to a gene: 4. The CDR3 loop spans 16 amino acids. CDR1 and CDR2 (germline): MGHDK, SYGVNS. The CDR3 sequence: CASSEYRTGDNSPLHF. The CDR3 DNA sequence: TGTGCCAGCAGTGAATATAGAACAGGGGATAATTCACCCCTCCACTTT.

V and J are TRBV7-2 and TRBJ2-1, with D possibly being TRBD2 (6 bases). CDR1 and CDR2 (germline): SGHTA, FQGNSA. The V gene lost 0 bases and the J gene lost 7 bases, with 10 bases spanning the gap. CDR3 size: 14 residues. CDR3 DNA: TGTGCCAGCAGCTTAGCGGACTATGGGAATGAGCAGTTCTTC. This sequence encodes CASSLADYGNEQFF.

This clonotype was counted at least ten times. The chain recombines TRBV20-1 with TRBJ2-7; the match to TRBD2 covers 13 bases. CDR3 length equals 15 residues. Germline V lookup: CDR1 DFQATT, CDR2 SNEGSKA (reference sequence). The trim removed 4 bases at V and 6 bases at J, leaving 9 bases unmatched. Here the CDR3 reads CSANPGLAGVGEQYF. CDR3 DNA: TGCAGTGCTAATCCCGGACTAGCGGGAGTGGGCGAGCAGTACTTC.

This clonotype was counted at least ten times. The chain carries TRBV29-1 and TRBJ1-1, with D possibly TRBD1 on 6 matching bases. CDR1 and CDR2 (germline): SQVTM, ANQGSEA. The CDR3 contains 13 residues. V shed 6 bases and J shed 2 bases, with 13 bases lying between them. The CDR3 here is CSVVYRANTEAFF. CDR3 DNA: TGCAGCGTCGTCTACAGGGCTAACACTGAAGCTTTCTTT.

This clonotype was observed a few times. The CDR3 spells CASSPDSLYSQPQHF. Written as DNA, the CDR3 is TGTGCCAGCAGCCCGGACAGTTTATACAGTCAGCCCCAGCATTTT. The J gene is TRBJ1-5, the V gene TRBV7-2, with D possibly being TRBD1 (6 bases). The CDR3 covers 15 residues. V shed 5 bases and J shed 6 bases, with 17 bases lying between them. Germline V gene lookup returns CDR1 SGHTA and CDR2 FQGNSA.

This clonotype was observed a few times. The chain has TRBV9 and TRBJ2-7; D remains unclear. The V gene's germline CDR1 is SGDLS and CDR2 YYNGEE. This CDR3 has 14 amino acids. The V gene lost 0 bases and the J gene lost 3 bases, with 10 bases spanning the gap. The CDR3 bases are TGTGCCAGCAGCGTAGGGGCAGACGACTACGAGCAGTACTTC. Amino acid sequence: CASSVGADDYEQYF.

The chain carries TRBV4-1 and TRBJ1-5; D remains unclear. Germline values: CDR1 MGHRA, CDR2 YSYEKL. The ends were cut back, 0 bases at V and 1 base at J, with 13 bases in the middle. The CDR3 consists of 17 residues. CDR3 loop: CASSQDWVRQSNQPQHF. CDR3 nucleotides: TGCGCCAGCAGCCAAGATTGGGTACGGCAGAGCAATCAGCCCCAGCATTTT.

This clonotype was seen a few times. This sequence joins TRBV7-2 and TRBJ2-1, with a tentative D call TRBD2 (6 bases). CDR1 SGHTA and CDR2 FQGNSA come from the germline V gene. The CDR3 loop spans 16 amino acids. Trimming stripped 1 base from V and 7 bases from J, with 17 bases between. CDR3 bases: TGTGCCAGCAGCTTAGTAGCCGGGAGTTTAAGTAATGAGCAGTTCTTC. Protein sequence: CASSLVAGSLSNEQFF. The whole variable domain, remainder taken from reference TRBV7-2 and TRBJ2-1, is GAGVSQSPSNKVTEKGKDVELRCDPISGHTALYWYRQSLGQGLEFLIYFQGNSAPDKSGLPSDRFSAERTGGSVSTLTIQRTQQEDSAVYLCASSLVAGSLSNEQFFGPGTRLTVL.

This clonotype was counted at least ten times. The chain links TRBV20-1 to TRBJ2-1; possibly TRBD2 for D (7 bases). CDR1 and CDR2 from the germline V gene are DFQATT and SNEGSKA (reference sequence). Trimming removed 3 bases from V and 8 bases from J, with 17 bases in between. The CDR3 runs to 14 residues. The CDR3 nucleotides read TGCAGTGCTAGCGGTGGGGGGGCTGGCGATGAGCAGTTCTTC. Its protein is CSASGGGAGDEQFF.

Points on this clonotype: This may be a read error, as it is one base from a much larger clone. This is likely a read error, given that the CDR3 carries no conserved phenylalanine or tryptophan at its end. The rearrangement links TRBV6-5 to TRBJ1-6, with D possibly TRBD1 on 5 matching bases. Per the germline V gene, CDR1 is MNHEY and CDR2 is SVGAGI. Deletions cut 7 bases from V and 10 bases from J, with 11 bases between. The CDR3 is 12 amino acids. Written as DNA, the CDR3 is TGTGCCAGCACTCGCCAGGGATCACCCCTCCACTCT. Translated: CASTRQGSPLHS.

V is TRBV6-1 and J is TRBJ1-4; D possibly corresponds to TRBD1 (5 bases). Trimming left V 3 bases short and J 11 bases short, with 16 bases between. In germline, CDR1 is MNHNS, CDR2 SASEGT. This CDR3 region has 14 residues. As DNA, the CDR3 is TGTGCCAGCAGTGAGCCAGGGTACGACTCGAAACTGTTTTTT. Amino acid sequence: CASSEPGYDSKLFF.

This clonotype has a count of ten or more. CDR3 nucleotide sequence: TGCAGTGCGTCTAAGTTAGGGCTCCGTGCTGAAGCTTTCTTT. Translated: CSASKLGLRAEAFF. The chain couples TRBV20-1 to TRBJ1-1; D is unresolved. This CDR3 comprises 14 residues. V was pared by 6 bases and J by 6 bases, with 20 bases between. Germline V lookup: CDR1 DFQATT, CDR2 SNEGSKA (reference sequence).